The next 21 T cell receptor beta chains were all read from a single sample in a study of T-cell reconstitution after alpha-beta-depleted transplantation in children. Unique molecular identifiers were built into the TCRbeta library. TCRdb reanalysed the PCR reads using MiXCR and keeps one entry per CDR3 protein. The data hold around 480,000 distinct CDR3 sequences, with 32% observed a single time. This material consisted of PBMCs from the stem cell graft donor, taken from the stem cell graft. These receptor sequences come from a human donor who donated a stem cell graft to a child with aplastic anemia.

In DNA, the CDR3 is TGTGCCAGCAGTTTAGCAGGGGCTAGCTCTGGGGCCAACGTCCTGACTTTC. Translation gives CASSLAGASSGANVLTF. The V and J genes are TRBV27 and TRBJ2-6; TRBD1 might be the D (6 bases). Germline lookup yields CDR1 MNHEY and CDR2 SMNVEV (reference sequence). V was cut by 2 bases and J by 0 bases, with 11 bases left in between. The CDR3 length is 17 residues.

The DNA of the CDR3 is TGCGCCAGCAGCTTGAGAGGGGATGAGTCACCCCTCCACTTT. Translated: CASSLRGDESPLHF. V is TRBV5-1 and J is TRBJ1-6; tentatively, D is TRBD1 (5 bases). Trimming removed 1 base from V and 10 bases from J, with 12 bases in between. Germline V gene data show CDR1 as SGHRS and CDR2 as YFSETQ. CDR3 length: 14 amino acids.

V usage is TRBV10-1 and J usage is TRBJ1-1; tentatively, D is TRBD1 (5 bases). Germline CDR1 reads WNHNN; CDR2 reads SYGVQD (reference sequence). CDR3 length: 14 amino acids. V was shortened by 4 bases and J by 4 bases, with 13 bases between the two germline ends. The CDR3 bases are TGCGCCAGCAGTGCTCGACTAGACAGCACTGAAGCTTTCTTT. Encoded protein: CASSARLDSTEAFF.

The chain combines TRBV6-2 or TRBV6-3 with TRBJ2-7; 7 bases are a match to TRBD2. The trim removed 2 bases at V and 4 bases at J, leaving 14 bases unmatched. Germline assignment: CDR1 MNHEY and CDR2 SVGEGT. There are 17 residues in the CDR3. The CDR3 DNA sequence: TGTGCCAGCAGTTACACACTTGGGCTAGCGGACCAATACGAGCAGTACGTC. Amino acid sequence: CASSYTLGLADQYEQYV.

This rearrangement joins TRBV20-1 to TRBJ2-2; 8 bases map to TRBD2. In germline, CDR1 is DFQATT, CDR2 SNEGSKA (reference sequence). The CDR3 consists of 14 residues. CDR3 sequence (DNA): TGCTCCGGAAGGGCGGGAGGGAACACCGGGGAGCTGTTTTTT. It encodes CSGRAGGNTGELFF.

This clonotype was counted a few times. The chain has TRBV12-3 or TRBV12-4 and TRBJ2-3; D remains ambiguous. The CDR3 totals 14 residues. The V gene lost 3 bases and the J gene lost 0 bases, with 7 bases spanning the gap. The chain's CDR3 is CASSFRVSTDTQYF. CDR3 bases: TGTGCCAGCAGTTTCCGGGTTAGCACAGATACGCAGTATTTT.

This clonotype was detected a few times. This chain joins TRBV29-1 and TRBJ1-2; 7 bases are a match to TRBD1. The CDR3 has 13 amino acids. Germline V gene data show CDR1 as SQVTM and CDR2 as ANQGSEA. J gave up 4 bases and V 5 bases, and 7 bases lay outside the gene matches. CDR3 nucleotide sequence: TGCAGCGTTCGACAGGGAGAAGGCTATGGCTACACCTTC. This translates into CSVRQGEGYGYTF.

The rearrangement uses TRBV20-1 and TRBJ2-7, with 8 bases lining up with TRBD1. CDR1 DFQATT and CDR2 SNEGSKA come from the germline V gene (reference sequence). The V and J ends lost 3 bases and 6 bases, in that order; junction bases with no gene match: 7. This CDR3 has 13 amino acids. Here the CDR3 reads CSASSGRGPEQYF. The CDR3, as DNA: TGCAGTGCTAGTAGTGGCAGGGGGCCCGAGCAGTACTTC.

In its sample, this clonotype was seen a few times. The chain is built from TRBV7-9 and TRBJ1-1; D remains unclear. This CDR3 spans 12 amino acids. Germline V gene sequence: CDR1 SEHNR, CDR2 FQNEAQ (reference sequence). The V and J ends lost 5 bases and 5 bases respectively, with 9 bases between them. The DNA of the CDR3 is TGTGCCAGCAGCCCCAAGGGTACTGAAGCTTTCTTT. It translates to CASSPKGTEAFF.

This clonotype appeared a few times. The chain recombines TRBV27 with TRBJ2-3; TRBD2 might be the D (6 bases). V lost 4 bases and J lost 0, with 11 bases in between. The CDR3 consists of 15 residues. Looked up from germline, CDR1 is MNHEY and CDR2 is SMNVEV (reference sequence). CDR3 sequence (DNA): TGTGCCAGCAGTTCTGGGCGGGATAGCACAGATACGCAGTATTTT. The encoded protein is CASSSGRDSTDTQYF.

Only a few counts were recorded for this clonotype. The rearrangement links TRBV5-1 to TRBJ1-2; possible D gene TRBD1, 5 bases. Germline CDR1 reads SGHRS; CDR2 reads YFSETQ. Trimming took 4 bases from V and 6 from J, leaving 10 bases between them. The CDR3 has 12 amino acids. The CDR3 sequence: CASSEQGHGYTF. CDR3 DNA: TGCGCCAGCAGCGAGCAGGGTCATGGCTACACCTTC.

This chain uses TRBV20-1 with TRBJ2-7; the D call may be TRBD1 or TRBD2 (5 bases each). V lost 4 bases to trimming and J lost 3 bases, with 10 bases between them. The CDR3 contains 12 residues. From germline, CDR1 is DFQATT and CDR2 SNEGSKA (reference sequence). In DNA, the CDR3 is TGCAGTGCTACGGGACCAGTCTACGAGCAGTACTTC. Translation: CSATGPVYEQYF.

This clonotype was seen more than once but under ten times. This chain uses TRBV18 with TRBJ1-4, with D hard to call. The CDR3 is 15 amino acids. V lost 4 bases and J lost 8, with 17 bases in between. CDR1 and CDR2 from the germline V gene are KGHSH and LQKENI. CDR3 coding DNA: TGTGCCAGCTCACAGCGATCCCGGGTTGGAGAAAAACTGTTTTTT. The encoded protein is CASSQRSRVGEKLFF.

This clonotype was seen a few times. DNA of the CDR3: TGTGCCAGCAGCACCTTCCACAATCAGCCCCAGCATTTT. It encodes CASSTFHNQPQHF. The chain couples TRBV11-3 to TRBJ1-5; D is ambiguous. The CDR3 is 13 amino acids. V dropped 5 bases and J dropped 3 bases, with 8 bases sitting between them. CDR1 and CDR2 (germline): SGHNT, YENEEA.

The table lists this clonotype with a few counts. The chain employs TRBV5-6 and TRBJ2-1; D ambiguous. V lost 0 bases, J lost 6 bases, and 10 bases lay in between. The CDR3 sequence is 14 residues long. Germline V gene sequence: CDR1 SGHDT, CDR2 YYEEEE. The CDR3 is CASSLGPSPNEQFF. The CDR3 region has the DNA TGTGCCAGCAGCTTGGGCCCCAGCCCCAATGAGCAGTTCTTC.

V gene TRBV29-1 combines with J gene TRBJ1-2; D not certain. CDR1 and CDR2 (germline): SQVTM, ANQGSEA. Trimming removed 6 bases from V and 3 bases from J, with 14 bases in between. The CDR3 spans 13 residues. Here the CDR3 DNA reads TGCAGCGTCTCACGGACGGGAGACTATGGCTACACCTTC. Protein: CSVSRTGDYGYTF.

The chain combines TRBV6-2 or TRBV6-3 with TRBJ1-1, with D unresolved. The length of the CDR3 is 18 residues. Germline V gene lookup returns CDR1 MNHEY and CDR2 SVGEGT. V was pared by 1 base and J by 6 bases, with 24 bases between. The CDR3 DNA sequence: TGTGCCAGCAGTTACTTCCTTGACATCAGGATCGGTAGGTCTGAAGCTTTCTTT. Its translation is CASSYFLDIRIGRSEAFF.

The chain employs TRBV20-1 and TRBJ2-5; 8 positions match TRBD2. The CDR3 sequence is 14 residues long. Germline assignment: CDR1 DFQATT and CDR2 SNEGSKA (reference sequence). J lost 2 bases, V lost 5 bases, and 7 bases had no gene match. The CDR3 nucleotides read TGCAGTGCTCCTAGCGGGTCGTTTCAAGAGACCCAGTACTTC. It yields the protein CSAPSGSFQETQYF.

This chain uses TRBV6-2 or TRBV6-3 with TRBJ1-2; 7 nucleotides align to TRBD1. Germline CDR1 and CDR2: MNHEY and SVGEGT. The CDR3 extends over 12 amino acids. Losses at the gene ends were 2 bases for V and 7 bases for J; bases not matched to a gene: 1. CDR3 bases: TGTGCCAGCAGTTACAACAGGGGTGGCTACACCTTC. It encodes CASSYNRGGYTF.

The chain combines TRBV3-1 with TRBJ2-2; 7 nucleotides agree with TRBD2. The CDR3 has 13 residues. With V trimmed by 2 bases and J by 6 bases, 0 bases remained unmatched. CDR1 LGHDT and CDR2 YNNKEL come from the germline V gene (reference sequence). The CDR3 sequence: CASSQLAAGELFF. DNA of the CDR3: TGTGCCAGCAGCCAACTAGCGGCCGGGGAGCTGTTTTTT.

The chain combines TRBV27 with TRBJ1-5; D not resolved. Germline CDR1 is MNHEY and CDR2 is SMNVEV (reference sequence). Trimming removed 0 bases from V and 7 bases from J, with 10 bases in between. This CDR3 region has 14 residues. CDR3 in DNA: TGTGCCAGCAGTTTATCGGGAGGAGCCCAGCCCCAGCATTTT. Its translation is CASSLSGGAQPQHF.